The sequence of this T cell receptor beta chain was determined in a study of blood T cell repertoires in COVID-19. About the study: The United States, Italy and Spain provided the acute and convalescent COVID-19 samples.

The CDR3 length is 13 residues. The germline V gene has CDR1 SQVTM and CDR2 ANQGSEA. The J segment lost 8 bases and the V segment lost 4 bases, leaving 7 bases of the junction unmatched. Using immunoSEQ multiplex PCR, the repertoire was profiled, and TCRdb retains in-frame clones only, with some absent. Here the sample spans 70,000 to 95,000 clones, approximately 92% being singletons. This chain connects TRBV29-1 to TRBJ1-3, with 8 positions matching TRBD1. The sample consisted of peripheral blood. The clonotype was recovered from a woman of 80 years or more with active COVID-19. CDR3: CSVVDRARDTIYF. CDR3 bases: TGCAGCGTTGTGGACAGGGCCCGGGACACCATATATTTT.